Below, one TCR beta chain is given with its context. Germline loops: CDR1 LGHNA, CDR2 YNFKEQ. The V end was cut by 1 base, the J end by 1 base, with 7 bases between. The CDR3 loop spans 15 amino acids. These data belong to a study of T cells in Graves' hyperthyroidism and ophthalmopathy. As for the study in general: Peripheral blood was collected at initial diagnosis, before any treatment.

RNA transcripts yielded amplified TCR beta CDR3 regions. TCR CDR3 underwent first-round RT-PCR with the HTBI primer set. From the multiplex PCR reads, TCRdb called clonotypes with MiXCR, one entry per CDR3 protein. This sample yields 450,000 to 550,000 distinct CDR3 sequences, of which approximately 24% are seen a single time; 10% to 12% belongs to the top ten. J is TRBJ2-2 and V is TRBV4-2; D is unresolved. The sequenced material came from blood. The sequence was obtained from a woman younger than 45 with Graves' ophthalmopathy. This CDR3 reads CASSQVDQNTGELFF. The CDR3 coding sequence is TGTGCCAGCAGCCAAGTGGACCAGAACACCGGGGAGCTGTTTTTT.